The subject of this entry is one T cell receptor beta chain. The antigen is not known. The sample originates from a study of OX40 agonist ivuxolimab in advanced cancers. The overall study: Participants, roughly 80% male, averaged roughly 60 years of age, ranging from about 23 to 90.

Study outcomes and limitations: CD8+ T cells averaged more expanded clones than CD4+. The study did not work out the antigen specificity of the expanded peripheral T cells.

This CDR3 is 13 amino acids long. The V gene end was trimmed by 6 bases and the J gene end by 5 bases; junction bases not matched to a gene: 6. Germline CDR1 reads LNHDA; CDR2 reads SQIVND (reference sequence). Profiling relied on immunoSEQ multiplex PCR, and the TCRdb table lists in-frame clones only, not all of them. Here the sample spans around 76,000 clones, over 70% being singletons. The J gene is TRBJ2-5, the V gene TRBV19, with TRBD2 matching 7 bases. The clonotype originates from an adult with an advanced solid tumor such as melanoma, head and neck, liver or kidney cancer. The sample here was CD4+ or CD8+ T cells sorted from blood, taken in a trial of the OX40 agonist ivuxolimab. CDR3 sequence: CASRHLSGETQYF. DNA of the CDR3: TGTGCCAGTAGACATCTTAGCGGGGAGACCCAGTACTTC.